The sequence of this TCR beta chain was determined in a study of tumor-infiltrating lymphocytes in primary liver carcinoma. Study findings and constraints: Tumor-adjacent and tumor-blood pairs displayed less overlap than did pairs of tumor regions.

V trimming: 10 bases; J trimming: 4 bases; junction bases outside the gene matches: 15. Germline values: CDR1 MNHEY, CDR2 SVGAGI. This CDR3 is built from 15 residues. With respect to this clonotype: Its specificity is unknown.

A primer matching the constant region was used to make TCR beta cDNA from 500 to 600 ng of total RNA. Library construction for TCR beta comprised three nested multiplex PCR rounds performed with slightly modified ARM-PCR. In the first two PCR rounds, TRBV1-TRBV30 forward primers were paired with a C-beta reverse primer, and each round lasted around 10 cycles. A single record per CDR3 protein comes from TCRdb applying MiXCR to the multiplex PCR reads. The sample has just over 300,000 distinct CDR3 sequences; 58% are singletons. Extraction also yielded germline DNA, while blood RNA was obtained from unsorted whole blood.

The receptor's source is a woman in her twenties or thirties with primary liver carcinoma and hepatitis B virus infection. This chain links TRBV6-5 with TRBJ2-7; the match to TRBD2 covers 8 bases. The sequenced sample consisted of peripheral blood. CDR3 DNA sequence: TGTGCCAACAGAAAAAAAGCGGGAGCAGGTTACGAGCAGTACTTC. Encoded protein: CANRKKAGAGYEQYF.